Listed below are T cell receptor beta chains from one sample, sequenced in a study of Graves' ophthalmopathy and Graves' hyperthyroidism. TCRdb used MiXCR to reprocess the multiplex PCR reads, holding one entry per CDR3 protein. The sample includes over 500,000 distinct CDR3 sequences, about 24% of them seen just once. The specimen sequenced was peripheral blood. The receptor source for this set is a woman under 30 with stable Graves' hyperthyroidism. Some clones in this sample may be carry-over from other donors' samples. Both conserved end residues are part of each CDR3.

v_call	j_call	cdr3_aa
TRBV20-1	TRBJ2-2	CSAFGTGELFF
TRBV20-1	TRBJ2-5	CSGGAYIQETQYF
TRBV12-3/TRBV12-4	TRBJ2-5	CASSPYLSGQETQYF
TRBV6-2/TRBV6-3	TRBJ2-2	CASSSVSSENTGELFF
TRBV6-2/TRBV6-3	TRBJ1-1	CASSPRGQGITEAFF
TRBV6-1	TRBJ2-2	CASSARVPGELFF
TRBV12-3/TRBV12-4	TRBJ1-3	CASIRLISGNTIYF
TRBV5-1	TRBJ2-7	CASSLEGSKGEQYF
TRBV6-5	TRBJ2-2	CASSYRAGRGAGELFF
TRBV12-3/TRBV12-4	TRBJ2-4	CASSSSGGANIQYF
TRBV6-5	TRBJ2-5	CASSYWGGRETQYF
TRBV10-3	TRBJ2-7	CASTGASGSYEQYF
TRBV4-1	TRBJ1-3	CASSQAVTGGYWNTIYF
TRBV10-3	TRBJ1-2	CAIGGRDPIQAGYTF
TRBV7-2	TRBJ2-7	CASSLGGVPTYEQYF
TRBV10-2	TRBJ2-5	CASSESLTDRKPYF
TRBV6-5	TRBJ2-5	CASSYSPRGVETQYF
TRBV3-1	TRBJ2-5	CASSQELGTETQYF
TRBV20-1	TRBJ2-3	CSAQRAGSTDTQYF
TRBV3-1	TRBJ2-5	CASSQEDGAAQYF
TRBV6-1	TRBJ2-5	CASRDRGMETQYF
TRBV6-1	TRBJ1-6	CASSAFNQGGYSPLHF
TRBV9	TRBJ1-1	CASAPGVNTEAFF
TRBV15	TRBJ2-7	CATSRDPTATYEQYF
TRBV20-1	TRBJ2-1	CSVMGHFEQFF
TRBV12-3/TRBV12-4	TRBJ2-2	CASSFKSGELFF
TRBV5-1	TRBJ1-1	CASSFERPFVTEAFF
TRBV4-1	TRBJ2-2	CASSQEPAGGLTGELCF
TRBV28	TRBJ1-1	CASSPIPEGNTEAFF
TRBV20-1	TRBJ2-2	CSARGLAVISTGELFF
TRBV18	TRBJ1-1	CASSPDKNTEAFF
TRBV12-3/TRBV12-4	TRBJ1-3	CASSLTSGGNTIYF
TRBV12-3/TRBV12-4	TRBJ1-1	CASSSIGMNTEAFF
TRBV29-1	TRBJ1-1	CSVGTGMNTEAFF
TRBV24-1	TRBJ1-1	CATYVTGGDEGNTEAFF
TRBV30	TRBJ1-5	CAWRGQAWGQPQHF
TRBV6-2/TRBV6-3	TRBJ1-2	CASSYSNSFGYTF
TRBV11-2	TRBJ2-7	CASRGTVVHEQYF
TRBV12-3/TRBV12-4	TRBJ1-5	CASSPVDSNQPQHF
TRBV6-1	TRBJ2-2	CASRYQGSGELFF